The 21 T cell receptor beta chains in this list originate from one sample, sequenced in a study of T-cell memory formation after mild COVID-19. TCRdb processed the 5' RACE reads anew with MiXCR; each CDR3 protein has one entry. In the table there are roughly 510,000 distinct CDR3 sequences, approximately 15% of which are singletons. The specimen sequenced was PBMCs or a T cell subset sorted from them (not recorded which). The receptors stem from an adult woman who had mild COVID-19 (a few samples of this study predate the infection). Cell type and time point are not known.

This clonotype was observed once. This chain uses TRBV27 with TRBJ1-1; weak D call: TRBD1 (6 bases). This CDR3 has 13 amino acids. The germline CDR1 and CDR2 sequences are MNHEY and SMNVEV (reference sequence). Deletions cut 2 bases from V and 11 bases from J, with 15 bases between. This CDR3 reads CASSLLPGTKAFF. CDR3 coding DNA: TGTGCCAGCAGTTTACTTCCCGGGACAAAGGCTTTCTTT.

In its sample, this clonotype was seen many times. The genes are TRBV24-1 and TRBJ2-7; 9 bases match TRBD1. The CDR3 consists of 12 residues. Per the germline V gene, CDR1 is KGHDR and CDR2 is SFDVKD. The J segment lost 1 base and the V segment lost 12 bases, leaving 3 bases of the junction unmatched. The CDR3 is CAAGTGSYEQYF. The CDR3 coding sequence is TGTGCCGCCGGGACAGGGTCCTACGAGCAGTACTTC.

In this sample, this clonotype turned up a few times. The chain links TRBV12-3 or TRBV12-4 to TRBJ2-3; 9 positions match TRBD2. Trimming removed 5 bases from V and 6 bases from J; junction bases left unmatched: 6. The CDR3 spans 14 residues. CDR3 sequence reads: CASSLGLAIDTQYF. The CDR3 coding sequence is TGTGCCAGCAGTCTCGGACTAGCGATCGATACGCAGTATTTT.

This chain joins TRBV14 and TRBJ2-2; 9 bases map to TRBD1. J gave up 9 bases and V 4 bases, and 3 bases lay outside the gene matches. The V gene's germline CDR1 is SGHDN and CDR2 FVKESK. The CDR3 covers 13 residues. CDR3 amino acids: CASSPQGAWELFF. In nucleotides, the CDR3 is TGTGCCAGCAGCCCACAGGGGGCCTGGGAGCTGTTTTTT. The entire variable domain, with the rest obtained from reference TRBV14 and TRBJ2-2, is as follows: EAGVTQFPSHSVIEKGQTVTLRCDPISGHDNLYWYRRVMGKEIKFLLHFVKESKQDESGMPNNRFLAERTGGTYSTLKVQPAELEDSGVYFCASSPQGAWELFFGEGSRLTVL.

The table lists this clonotype with a few counts. The rearrangement links TRBV24-1 to TRBJ2-2, with D maybe TRBD1 (5 bases). The CDR3 is made up of 14 amino acids. Per germline, CDR1 KGHDR and CDR2 SFDVKD. The V gene lost 2 bases and the J gene lost 6 bases, with 9 bases spanning the gap. The CDR3 DNA reads TGTGCCACCAGTGATTCGATAGGGGCCGGGGAGCTGTTTTTT. Translated, it gives CATSDSIGAGELFF.

This clonotype occurred a few times. The chain carries TRBV6-1 and TRBJ1-4, with 7 bases matching TRBD1. After removal of 8 bases from V and 4 bases from J, the junction contained 7 bases not matched to a gene. This CDR3 comprises 14 residues. Germline-derived CDR1 and CDR2 are MNHNS and SASEGT. The CDR3 bases are TGTGCCAGCGTAAGGGACAGTTATAATGAAAAACTGTTTTTT. Translation: CASVRDSYNEKLFF.

The V call is TRBV5-1, the J call TRBJ1-1; TRBD1 matches 8 bases. This CDR3 contains 15 residues. Germline lookup yields CDR1 SGHRS and CDR2 YFSETQ. V shed 3 bases and J 7 bases; nucleotides not matched to a gene: 11. The chain's CDR3 is CASSSQGAQGGEAFF. The CDR3 coding sequence is TGCGCCAGCAGCTCGCAGGGGGCGCAAGGAGGTGAAGCTTTCTTT.

This clonotype was counted a few times. The rearrangement uses TRBV11-2 and TRBJ2-1; 12 bases match TRBD2. Per the germline V gene, CDR1 is SGHAT and CDR2 is FQNNGV. The CDR3 has 16 residues. With 0 bases clipped from V and 6 bases from J, the junction kept 3 bases outside the gene matches. The CDR3 DNA follows: TGTGCCAGCAGCTTAGACCTAGCGGGAGGGCCCAATGAGCAGTTCTTC. The encoded protein is CASSLDLAGGPNEQFF.

CDR3 region: CASSQWGESEKLFF. The DNA of the CDR3 is TGTGCCAGCAGCCAATGGGGGGAGAGTGAAAAACTGTTTTTT. The chain employs TRBV14 and TRBJ1-4; D perhaps matches TRBD1 (5 bases). The CDR3 contains 14 residues. V was cut by 2 bases and J by 7 bases, with 11 bases left in between. Germline loops: CDR1 SGHDN, CDR2 FVKESK.

This clonotype has just a few counts. The rearrangement uses TRBV6-6 and TRBJ2-1, with 10 bases lining up with TRBD2. This CDR3 has 12 residues. Germline CDR1 is MNHNY and CDR2 is SVGAGI (reference sequence). Trimming removed 6 bases from V and 15 bases from J; junction bases left unmatched: 8. CDR3 amino acids: CASRPAGGPPFF. In nucleotides, the CDR3 is TGTGCCAGCAGGCCAGCGGGAGGGCCTCCGTTCTTC.

The sample holds a few counts of this clonotype. This chain uses TRBV9 with TRBJ2-1; no clear D. The CDR3 has 14 residues. The V gene's germline CDR1 is SGDLS and CDR2 YYNGEE. V was shortened by 4 bases and J by 1 base, with 9 bases between the two germline ends. CDR3 loop: CASSPRLSYNEQFF. As DNA, the CDR3 is TGTGCCAGCAGCCCGCGGCTATCCTACAATGAGCAGTTCTTC.

This clonotype came up a few times. The gene calls are TRBV5-1 and TRBJ1-2; D is undetermined. CDR1 and CDR2 (germline): SGHRS, YFSETQ. This CDR3 comprises 15 residues. Trimming cost V 5 bases and J 4 bases, with 18 bases left between them. CDR3 nucleotides: TGCGCCAGCAGTCCCGCATCCGGAGGAAGCTATGGCTACACCTTC. Protein sequence: CASSPASGGSYGYTF.

V and J are TRBV7-9 and TRBJ2-1; 8 bases fit TRBD1. The V gene end was trimmed by 5 bases and the J gene end by 5 bases; junction bases not matched to a gene: 8. Per germline, CDR1 SEHNR and CDR2 FQNEAQ (reference sequence). This CDR3 contains 15 residues. The CDR3, as DNA: TGTGCCAGCAGCACTCCGGGACAGGCTCACAATGAGCAGTTCTTC. Encoded protein: CASSTPGQAHNEQFF.

The V call is TRBV11-3, the J call TRBJ2-1, with D hard to call. The germline CDR1 and CDR2 sequences are SGHNT and YENEEA. V lost 7 bases and J lost 1, with 5 bases in between. This CDR3 has 12 amino acids. This CDR3 is CASTKSYNEQFF. The CDR3 nucleotides are TGTGCCAGCACGAAATCCTACAATGAGCAGTTCTTC.

This clonotype was seen a few times. The rearrangement links TRBV7-2 to TRBJ1-6; D call uncertain. V lost 1 base and J lost 4, with 11 bases in between. Germline CDR1 reads SGHTA; CDR2 reads FQGNSA. CDR3 length equals 16 residues. CDR3 DNA: TGTGCCAGCAGCTTAGGGGGTTTCTCTTATAATTCACCCCTCCACTTT. This encodes CASSLGGFSYNSPLHF.

This clonotype was detected only a few times. The chain is built from TRBV9 and TRBJ2-5, with TRBD2 identical over 8 bases. With 0 bases clipped from V and 5 bases from J, the junction kept 6 bases outside the gene matches. This CDR3 is 15 amino acids long. CDR1 SGDLS and CDR2 YYNGEE come from the germline V gene. The chain's CDR3 is CASSVAAGGRETQYF. The CDR3 DNA sequence: TGTGCCAGCAGCGTAGCGGCGGGGGGTCGCGAGACCCAGTACTTC.

The V gene is TRBV9, the J gene TRBJ2-5; 8 bases match TRBD1. There are 14 residues in the CDR3. V lost 2 bases, J lost 7 bases, and 7 bases stayed unmatched. Germline V gene lookup returns CDR1 SGDLS and CDR2 YYNGEE. In DNA form, the CDR3 reads TGTGCCAGCAGCGTGACAGGGGTAACGGGGACCCAGTACTTC. Its protein product is CASSVTGVTGTQYF.

The V and J genes are TRBV7-2 and TRBJ2-2; a possible D gene is TRBD2 (6 bases). This CDR3 spans 15 amino acids. The V gene lost 7 bases and the J gene lost 0 bases, with 12 bases spanning the gap. Germline V gene lookup returns CDR1 SGHTA and CDR2 FQGNSA. CDR3 sequence (DNA): TGTGCCAGCACTATAGCGGATACGAACACCGGGGAGCTGTTTTTT. This sequence encodes CASTIADTNTGELFF.

This chain connects TRBV5-1 to TRBJ2-1; TRBD2 matches 8 bases. Germline V gives CDR1 SGHRS, CDR2 YFSETQ. The CDR3 totals 15 residues. V shed 4 bases, J shed 6 bases, and the junction held 9 bases outside the gene matches. CDR3 in amino acids: CASSLGGGPSNEQFF. DNA for the CDR3: TGCGCCAGCAGCCTGGGCGGGGGGCCGAGCAATGAGCAGTTCTTC. The full variable domain, its missing parts supplied by reference TRBV5-1 and TRBJ2-1, is KAGVTQTPRYLIKTRGQQVTLSCSPISGHRSVSWYQQTPGQGLQFLFEYFSETQRNKGNFPGRFSGRQFSNSRSEMNVSTLELGDSALYLCASSLGGGPSNEQFFGPGTRLTVL.

The V and J genes are TRBV5-5 and TRBJ1-2; D is ambiguous. The CDR3 spans 16 residues. The ends were cut back, 4 bases at V and 6 bases at J, with 22 bases in the middle. CDR1 is SGHKS, CDR2 YYEKEE, per germline (reference sequence). Written as DNA, the CDR3 is TGTGCCAGCAGCCCTCAGGTCATCTTCCCCGCTGATGGCTACACCTTC. As protein: CASSPQVIFPADGYTF.

The genes are TRBV3-1 and TRBJ2-3; D might be TRBD1 (5 bases). The V end lost 0 bases, the J end lost 1 base, and 14 bases lay between the germline ends. The germline V gene has CDR1 LGHDT and CDR2 YNNKEL (reference sequence). The CDR3 runs to 17 residues. This CDR3 is CASSQDVWGSGTDTQYF. CDR3 bases: TGTGCCAGCAGCCAAGATGTATGGGGCTCAGGCACAGATACGCAGTATTTT.